The rows below give T cell receptor beta chains drawn from one sample of a study of T cell responses to AZD1222 COVID-19 vaccine. Generated by immunoSEQ multiplex PCR, the TCRdb table keeps only in-frame clones and is missing some. There are 100,000 or so clones in the sample; over 75% occur only once, and roughly 14% lies in the top ten. Here the sequenced sample was peripheral blood, taken on day 0 of AZD1222 vaccination. These receptors were obtained from an adult in good health. Both conserved end residues are part of each CDR3. D genes are given only for firm matches. Clone size is shown for a subset of rows, as once, few, many or a class of expanded clone.

abundance	v_gene	j_gene	d_gene	CDR3nt	CDR3aa
-	TRBV7-8	TRBJ2-5	-	TGTGCCAGCAGCTTTGGACGGACACCACAAGAGACCCAGTACTTC	CASSFGRTPQETQYF
-	TRBV7-8	TRBJ1-2	-	TGTGCCAGCAGCTTATCGGCAGGGAACTATGGCTACACCTTC	CASSLSAGNYGYTF
-	TRBV2	TRBJ1-6	-	TGTGCCAGCTTATCACAGGCTAATTCACCCCTCCACTTT	CASLSQANSPLHF
-	TRBV10-3	TRBJ2-1	TRBD2	TGTGCCATCAGTGAGCCAGTTTTTAGCGGGAGCTCCTACAATGAGCAGTTCTTC	CAISEPVFSGSSYNEQFF
-	TRBV19	TRBJ2-5	-	TGTGCCAGTAGCCCACTAGGTACAGGGTGGGCAGAGACCCAGTACTTC	CASSPLGTGWAETQYF
-	TRBV28	TRBJ2-7	-	TGTGCCAGCAGTGAGATTGGGGACGGTTCCTACGAGCAGTACTTC	CASSEIGDGSYEQYF
-	TRBV7-3	TRBJ2-3	-	TGTGCCAGCAGCTTAGACCCCCCCCCAGATACGCAGTATTTT	CASSLDPPPDTQYF
once	TRBV6-5	TRBJ1-6	-	TGTGCCAGCACCCGGATGGGCAGGAGCTATTCACCCCTCCACTTT	CASTRMGRSYSPLHF
-	TRBV5-1	TRBJ1-3	-	TGCGCCAGCAGCTTGGAAGGGAACTCTGGAAACACCATATATTTT	CASSLEGNSGNTIYF
-	TRBV5-8	TRBJ2-3	TRBD2	TGTGCCAGCAGCTTGGGTACTAGCGGGGGTACGGATACGCAGTATTTT	CASSLGTSGGTDTQYF
-	TRBV7-2	TRBJ1-6	-	TGTGCCAGCAGGCGGGACCCTTCGGTCCCTTCACCCCTCCACTTT	CASRRDPSVPSPLHF
-	TRBV28	TRBJ1-2	-	TGTGCCAGCATCCAGGGCCAGGGCTATGGCTACACCTTC	CASIQGQGYGYTF
-	TRBV2	TRBJ2-1	TRBD2	TGTGCCAGCAGAGCCTCGGGACTAGTGCTCGATGAGCAGTTCTTC	CASRASGLVLDEQFF
-	TRBV5-1	TRBJ2-3	TRBD1	TGCGCCAGCGACTCCGGGACAGGGAGCACAGATACGCAGTATTTT	CASDSGTGSTDTQYF
-	TRBV25-1	TRBJ1-6	TRBD1	TGTGCCAGCAGTGAATATCAGGGGGTGGGTTCACCCCTCCACTTT	CASSEYQGVGSPLHF
once	TRBV9	TRBJ2-2	-	TGTGCCAGCAGCGTAGGAGTCTATTCCACCGGGGAGCTGTTTTTT	CASSVGVYSTGELFF
-	TRBV30	TRBJ1-2	-	TGTGCCTGGAGTAGCGGGGGAAACTATGGCTACACCTTC	CAWSSGGNYGYTF
-	TRBV6-5	TRBJ1-1	-	TGTGCCAGCATTGGAAGGACAGCGAACACTGAAGCTTTCTTT	CASIGRTANTEAFF
once	TRBV7-3	TRBJ1-3	-	TGTGCCAGCAGCTTAATCGGGGGAGGCACCATATATTTT	CASSLIGGGTIYF
-	TRBV3-1/TRBV3-2	TRBJ1-3	TRBD1	TGTGCCAGCAGCCGGGCAGGGGGGTCGACAGCCCTCTCTGGAAACACCATATATTTT	CASSRAGGSTALSGNTIYF
-	TRBV4-2	TRBJ1-2	-	TGTGCCAGCAGCCAAGATAGGGGTGTTAAGGTTTCTGGCTACACCTTC	CASSQDRGVKVSGYTF
-	TRBV14	TRBJ2-7	TRBD1	TGTGCCAGCAGCCAACGGACAGGGAGGTGGTACGAGCAGTACTTC	CASSQRTGRWYEQYF
-	TRBV4-1	TRBJ1-1	-	TGCGCCAGCAGCCGTTTCAAGGCGGGGGCGAGGACTGAAGCTTTCTTT	CASSRFKAGARTEAFF
-	TRBV11-1	TRBJ1-2	TRBD1	TGTGCCAGCAGCCGACAGGGGGCTAATCCCAGAGGCTACACCTTC	CASSRQGANPRGYTF
-	TRBV19	TRBJ1-2	-	TGTGCCAGTAGTATCTTGAGGGATCCTGGCTACACCTTC	CASSILRDPGYTF
few	TRBV15	TRBJ2-2	-	TGTGCCACCAGCAGAGATCTAGGGAACACCGGGGAGCTGTTTTTT	CATSRDLGNTGELFF
-	TRBV19	TRBJ2-7	-	TGTGCCAGTAGTATCCCCCCGGGAGAGCAGTACTTC	CASSIPPGEQYF
-	TRBV18	TRBJ2-6	-	TGTGCCAGCTCACCAGGGGACGGGGCCAACGTCCTGACTTTC	CASSPGDGANVLTF
-	TRBV5-6	TRBJ1-3	TRBD1	TGTGCCAGCAGCCCTACAGGGGGCACTGGAAACACCATATATTTT	CASSPTGGTGNTIYF
-	TRBV7-9	TRBJ1-1	-	TGTGCCAGCAGCCGCGGGGTACAGGAGAAGGCTTTCTTT	CASSRGVQEKAFF
-	TRBV6-2/TRBV6-3	TRBJ2-7	TRBD2	TGTGCCAGCAGCTCGCTAGCGGGTACTAACGAGCAGTACTTC	CASSSLAGTNEQYF
-	TRBV18	TRBJ1-2	TRBD1	TGTGCCAGCTCACTTCGGAGGGGGCGATCCTATGGCTACACCTTC	CASSLRRGRSYGYTF
-	TRBV4-2	TRBJ2-7	-	TGTGCCAGCAGCCAACCGGGGGAAGGGGAGCAGTACTTC	CASSQPGEGEQYF
-	TRBV5-1	TRBJ1-1	-	TGCGCCAGCAGCTTATCCCTTCAAGTTATGAACACTGAAGCTTTCTTT	CASSLSLQVMNTEAFF
few	TRBV9	TRBJ1-3	TRBD1	TGTGCCAGCAGCGCATATGGACCGGGACAGGGGGCTGGAAACACCATATATTTT	CASSAYGPGQGAGNTIYF
-	TRBV7-3	TRBJ1-1	-	TGTGCCAGCAGCCCCACAGGGTTGGCCACTGAAGCTTTCTTT	CASSPTGLATEAFF
-	TRBV7-9	TRBJ2-1	TRBD1	TGTGCCAGCAGCTTCCCCCCAGGGGGTAGCGTCCAGGGTGAGCAGTTCTTC	CASSFPPGGSVQGEQFF
few	TRBV2	TRBJ1-3	-	TGTGCCAGCAGTGAAGATAGGGGGTCGGCTGGAAACACCATATATTTT	CASSEDRGSAGNTIYF
-	TRBV6-5	TRBJ1-1	-	TGTGCCAGCAGTCCCGAGCATAACACTGAAGCTTTCTTT	CASSPEHNTEAFF
-	TRBV10-3	TRBJ2-1	TRBD1	TGTGCCATCAGTGAGTCAACAGGGGAAGTGGGCAATGAGCAGTTCTTC	CAISESTGEVGNEQFF
-	TRBV18	TRBJ2-3	-	TGTGCCAGCTCACCGGCGGGATCCACAGATACGCAGTATTTT	CASSPAGSTDTQYF
-	TRBV19	TRBJ1-4	TRBD1	TGTGCCAGTAGTACGGAGACCGGGACAGCCTTTGCAACTAATGAAAAACTGTTTTTT	CASSTETGTAFATNEKLFF
-	TRBV7-3	TRBJ2-2	-	TGTGCCAGCAGCTTCGGGGGAATAGGCGGGGAGCTGTTTTTT	CASSFGGIGGELFF
-	TRBV7-2	TRBJ2-3	-	TGTGCCAGCAGCCATGACGTGTTTGGTACGCAGTATTTT	CASSHDVFGTQYF
-	TRBV19	TRBJ2-1	TRBD2	TGTGCCAGCACTAGCGGGGGGGACTACAATGAGCAGTTCTTC	CASTSGGDYNEQFF
-	TRBV5-1	TRBJ1-4	TRBD1	TGCGCCAGCAGCGGAACAGGGGAAGGGGAAAAACTGTTTTTT	CASSGTGEGEKLFF